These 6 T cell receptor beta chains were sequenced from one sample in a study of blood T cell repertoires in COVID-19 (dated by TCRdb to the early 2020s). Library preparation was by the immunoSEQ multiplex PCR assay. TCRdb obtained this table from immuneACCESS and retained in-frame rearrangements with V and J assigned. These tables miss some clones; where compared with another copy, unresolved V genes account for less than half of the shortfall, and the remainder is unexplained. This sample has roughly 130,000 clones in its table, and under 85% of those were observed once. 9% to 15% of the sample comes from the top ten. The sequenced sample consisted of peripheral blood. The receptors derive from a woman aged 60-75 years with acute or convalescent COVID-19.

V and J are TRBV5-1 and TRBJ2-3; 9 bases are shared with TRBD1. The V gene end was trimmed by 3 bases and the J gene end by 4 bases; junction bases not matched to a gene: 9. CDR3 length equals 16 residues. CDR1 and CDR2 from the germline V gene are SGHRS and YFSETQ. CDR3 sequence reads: CASSSGTGKGPDTQYF. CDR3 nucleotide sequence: TGCGCCAGCAGCTCGGGGACAGGGAAAGGACCAGATACGCAGTATTTT.

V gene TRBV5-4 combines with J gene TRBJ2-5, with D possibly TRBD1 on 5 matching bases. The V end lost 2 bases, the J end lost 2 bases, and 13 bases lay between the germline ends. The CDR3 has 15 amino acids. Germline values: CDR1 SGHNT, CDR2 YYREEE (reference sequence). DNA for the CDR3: TGTGCCAGCAGCTTAAAGACAGAACTACAAGAGACCCAGTACTTC. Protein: CASSLKTELQETQYF.

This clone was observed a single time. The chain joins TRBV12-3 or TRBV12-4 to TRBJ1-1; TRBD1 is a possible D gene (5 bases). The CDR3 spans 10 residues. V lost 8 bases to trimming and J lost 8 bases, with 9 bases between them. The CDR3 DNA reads TGTGCCAGCGGCAGACAGGAAGCTTTCTTT. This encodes CASGRQEAFF.

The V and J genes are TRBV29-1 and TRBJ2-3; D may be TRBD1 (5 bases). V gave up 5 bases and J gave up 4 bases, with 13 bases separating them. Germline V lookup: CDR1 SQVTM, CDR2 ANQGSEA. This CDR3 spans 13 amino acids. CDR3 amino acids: CSVSQGGADTQYF. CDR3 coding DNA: TGCAGCGTTAGTCAGGGCGGCGCAGATACGCAGTATTTT.

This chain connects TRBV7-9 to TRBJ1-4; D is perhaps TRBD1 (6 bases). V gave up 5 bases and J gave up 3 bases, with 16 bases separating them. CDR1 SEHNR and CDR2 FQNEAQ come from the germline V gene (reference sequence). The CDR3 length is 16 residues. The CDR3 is CASSGPGVPANEKLFF. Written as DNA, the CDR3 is TGTGCCAGCAGCGGACCAGGGGTTCCGGCTAATGAAAAACTGTTTTTT.

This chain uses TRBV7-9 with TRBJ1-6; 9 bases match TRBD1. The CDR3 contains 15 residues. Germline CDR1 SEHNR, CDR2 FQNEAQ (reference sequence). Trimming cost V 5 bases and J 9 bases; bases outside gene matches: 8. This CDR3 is CASSPQTGGGSPLHF. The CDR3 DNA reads TGTGCCAGCAGCCCCCAGACAGGGGGGGGTTCACCCCTCCACTTT.